This T cell receptor (beta chain) was sequenced in a study of cytomegalovirus exposure and HLA in healthy donors. Whole-study results and caveats: Associated with cytomegalovirus, according to the listing, were 150 to 200 TCR beta chains. Rare TCR sequences dominated, though some public TCRs recurred in many donors.

The donors belonged to the roughly 110-subject validation cohort, separate from the roughly 600-subject first cohort. Here immunoSEQ multiplex PCR was the method, and the copy in TCRdb shows in-frame clones only, minus some. The sample holds about 120,000 clones, approximately 90% seen once. Unmatched junction bases numbered 2, after V lost 0 bases and J lost 3 bases. Per germline, CDR1 SGHRS and CDR2 YFSETQ. The CDR3 loop spans 16 amino acids. A note on this clone: Its matching antigen is unknown.

The sequencing sample was made of PBMCs. The origin of this receptor is a woman in her late teens or twenties in good health and CMV-seropositive. The V and J genes are TRBV5-1 and TRBJ2-1; 11 bases are a match to TRBD2. The CDR3 here is CASSLGGTSGYNEQFF. CDR3 nucleotides: TGCGCCAGCAGCTTGGGAGGGACTAGCGGCTACAATGAGCAGTTCTTC.